This T cell receptor beta chain was sequenced during a study of a mutant IDH1 vaccine in newly diagnosed glioma. Repertoires were generated with immunoSEQ multiplex PCR, while TCRdb's copy carries only in-frame clones and drops some. Here the sample spans tens of thousands of clones, roughly 90% being singletons. Of note for this clone: What it binds is unknown.

The CDR3 is 13 residues long. The V end was cut by 1 base, the J end by 3 bases, with 10 bases between. Per germline, CDR1 SQVTM and CDR2 ANQGSEA. The time point denotes: week 5, during vaccination. The investigators gave 300 ug of mutant IDH1 20-mer peptide in each vaccine dose, together with topical imiquimod. Sequencing was performed on PBMCs, taken from a glioma patient whose treatment included an IDH1 peptide vaccine. This TCR derives from a woman aged 45-65 years with glioma. V is TRBV29-1 and J is TRBJ2-7, with D maybe TRBD2 (5 bases). For the CDR3, the DNA is TGCAGCGTTGAAGGTGGGGAGAGCTACGAGCAGTACTTC. Protein product: CSVEGGESYEQYF.